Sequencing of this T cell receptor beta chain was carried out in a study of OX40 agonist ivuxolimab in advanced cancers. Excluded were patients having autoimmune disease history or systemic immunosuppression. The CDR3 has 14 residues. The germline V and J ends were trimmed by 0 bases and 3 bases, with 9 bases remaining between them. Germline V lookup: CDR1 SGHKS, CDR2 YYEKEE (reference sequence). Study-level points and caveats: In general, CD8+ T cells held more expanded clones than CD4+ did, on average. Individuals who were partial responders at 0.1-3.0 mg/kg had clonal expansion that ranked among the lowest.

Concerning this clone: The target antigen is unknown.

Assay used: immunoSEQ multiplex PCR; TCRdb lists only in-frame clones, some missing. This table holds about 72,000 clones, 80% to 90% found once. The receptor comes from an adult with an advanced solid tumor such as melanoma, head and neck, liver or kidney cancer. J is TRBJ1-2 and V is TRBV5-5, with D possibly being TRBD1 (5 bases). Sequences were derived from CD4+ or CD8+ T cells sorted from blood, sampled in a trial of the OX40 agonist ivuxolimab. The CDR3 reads CASSLVTRDYGYTF. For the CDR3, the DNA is TGTGCCAGCAGCTTGGTTACCAGGGACTATGGCTACACCTTC.